The subject of this entry is one T cell receptor beta chain. The data were taken from a study of cytomegalovirus exposure and HLA in healthy donors. The CDR3 spans 13 residues. With 0 bases removed from V and 5 bases from J, the gap between germline ends came to 8 bases. The germline V gene encodes CDR1 SGHRS and CDR2 YFSETQ. PCR primers comprised 60 Vbeta and 13 Jbeta primers. TCRdb's table, derived via immunoSEQ multiplex PCR, lists solely in-frame clones and lacks some. In the table there are 180,000 or so clones, approximately 81% of which are singletons. The chain links TRBV5-1 to TRBJ2-5, with unresolved D. Sequenced input: PBMCs. The receptor was isolated from a woman aged 50 to 65 in good health and CMV-seronegative. DNA for the CDR3: TGCGCCAGCAGCTTGGCGATCGGGGAGACCCAGTACTTC. It specifies CASSLAIGETQYF. Full variable domain (missing parts from reference TRBV5-1 and TRBJ2-5): KAGVTQTPRYLIKTRGQQVTLSCSPISGHRSVSWYQQTPGQGLQFLFEYFSETQRNKGNFPGRFSGRQFSNSRSEMNVSTLELGDSALYLCASSLAIGETQYFGPGTRLLVL.